These 26 T cell receptor beta chains came from one sample sequenced in a study of PD-1 blockade in classical Hodgkin lymphoma (dated by TCRdb to the early 2020s). The library was made by the immunoSEQ multiplex PCR assay. TCRdb's version of the immuneACCESS table is confined to in-frame rearrangements and falls short of the full clone set. An unresolved V gene accounts for under half of the shortfall where checked; the remainder is of unknown origin. Recorded for this sample are roughly 97,000 clones; approximately 80% of them occurred a single time. 12% of the sample lies in the top ten. Reading the label with the study, this specimen's time point is: cycle 1 day 1 (C1D1), immediately before nivolumab initiation. Every trial patient had relapsed following autologous stem cell transplantation, and prior brentuximab vedotin exposure was what differed among cohorts A, B and C. The sequences come from peripheral blood mononuclear cells (PBMCs), collected at baseline. These receptors were taken from a human donor with classical Hodgkin lymphoma.

The gene calls are TRBV6-5 and TRBJ2-1; the D gene is possibly TRBD1 (5 bases). Germline-derived CDR1 and CDR2 are MNHEY and SVGAGI. Trimming cost V 8 bases and J 6 bases, with 11 bases left between them. CDR3 size: 12 residues. The CDR3: CASRRQTNEQFF. As DNA, the CDR3 is TGTGCCAGCCGCAGACAGACCAATGAGCAGTTCTTC.

This clone was picked up a small number of times. The chain joins TRBV5-1 to TRBJ2-2; D assignment may be TRBD1 or TRBD2 (6 bases each). The CDR3 loop spans 16 amino acids. Germline CDR1 is SGHRS and CDR2 is YFSETQ. V was shortened by 2 bases and J by 4 bases, with 15 bases between the two germline ends. The CDR3 sequence is CASSFSGGGGTGELFF. The CDR3 nucleotides read TGCGCCAGCAGCTTTAGCGGAGGAGGGGGCACCGGGGAGCTGTTTTTT.

The CDR3: CASSPLVGSGAWEKLFF. The DNA of the CDR3 is TGTGCCAGTTCCCCCCTAGTCGGTTCGGGGGCTTGGGAAAAACTGTTTTTT. V is TRBV19 and J is TRBJ1-4; a weak D match, TRBD1 (6 bases). Germline V gives CDR1 LNHDA, CDR2 SQIVND (reference sequence). V dropped 8 bases and J dropped 8 bases, with 27 bases sitting between them. There are 17 residues in the CDR3.

This clone was seen only a few times. The chain uses TRBV11-2 and TRBJ2-3; D unresolved. Trimming left V 3 bases short and J 2 bases short, with 12 bases between. The CDR3 has 15 amino acids. The germline V gene has CDR1 SGHAT and CDR2 FQNNGV. The CDR3 DNA sequence: TGTGCCAGCAGCTTCTCGGGCAGTTCCACAGATACGCAGTATTTT. Translated: CASSFSGSSTDTQYF.

Only one count was recorded for this clone. The gene calls are TRBV30 and TRBJ2-3, with D hard to call. V was clipped by 0 bases and J by 4 bases, with 5 bases between them. The CDR3 has 12 amino acids. Per germline, CDR1 GTSNPN and CDR2 SVGIG (reference sequence). In nucleotides, the CDR3 is TGTGCCTGGAGTGTATCGGCAGATACGCAGTATTTT. It codes for CAWSVSADTQYF.

The chain is built from TRBV28 and TRBJ1-1; D unresolved. The CDR3 length is 12 residues. CDR1 and CDR2 (germline): MDHEN, SYDVKM. CDR3 residues: CAISGAPTEAFF. The CDR3 nucleotides are TGTGCGATCTCAGGAGCCCCCACTGAAGCTTTCTTT. The variable domain in full, with the rest retrieved from reference TRBV28 and TRBJ1-1, is DVKVTQSSRYLVKRTGEKVFLECVQDMDHENMFWYRQDPGLGLRLIYFSYDVKMKEKGDIPEGYSVSREKKERFSLILESASTNQTSMYLCAISGAPTEAFFGQGTRLTVV.

V usage is TRBV19 and J usage is TRBJ2-5; D may be TRBD2 (5 bases). Trimming took off 3 bases at V and 5 bases at J, with 16 bases between the two ends. Germline CDR1 LNHDA, CDR2 SQIVND (reference sequence). This CDR3 spans 15 amino acids. The CDR3 loop is CASSISAGRGETQYF. In nucleotides, the CDR3 is TGTGCCAGTAGTATTTCCGCAGGCCGAGGGGAGACCCAGTACTTC.

This clone has a single count. The CDR3 coding sequence is TGTGCCACCAGCAGAGATCGGGGTCGACTAGCGGGAGATGAGCAGTTCTTC. Encoded protein: CATSRDRGRLAGDEQFF. The chain is built from TRBV15 and TRBJ2-1; 12 nucleotides agree with TRBD2. V lost 0 bases to trimming and J lost 8 bases; unmatched junction nucleotides: 8. The CDR3 covers 17 residues. CDR1 LNHNV and CDR2 YYDKDF come from the germline V gene (reference sequence).

The chain is built from TRBV15 and TRBJ2-2, with 8 bases that match TRBD1. V shed 1 base and J 7 bases; nucleotides not matched to a gene: 11. There are 17 residues in the CDR3. Germline loops: CDR1 LNHNV, CDR2 YYDKDF (reference sequence). The CDR3 region has the DNA TGTGCCACCAGCAGAGTGATAGGGCAGGGGGCCGGCGGGGAGCTGTTTTTT. As protein: CATSRVIGQGAGGELFF.

This clone is labeled as medium-sized. The chain has TRBV11-1 and TRBJ2-1; possibly TRBD1 or TRBD2 for D (5 bases each). Looked up from germline, CDR1 is SGHAT and CDR2 is FQDESV (reference sequence). V lost 10 bases to trimming and J lost 9 bases, with 22 bases between them. The CDR3 contains 14 residues. CDR3: CATEDFSRVGEQFF. The CDR3 DNA is TGTGCCACGGAGGACTTTAGCAGGGTGGGTGAGCAGTTCTTC.

This clone was observed once. This chain uses TRBV6-5 with TRBJ2-1, with D perhaps TRBD2 (6 bases). Per germline, CDR1 MNHEY and CDR2 SVGAGI. The CDR3 contains 16 residues. Trimming removed 0 bases from V and 0 bases from J, with 9 bases in between. The CDR3 is CASSYSRGSSYNEQFF. As DNA, the CDR3 is TGTGCCAGCAGTTACTCTCGGGGGAGCTCCTACAATGAGCAGTTCTTC.

J is TRBJ2-7 and V is TRBV5-1; 13 nucleotides match TRBD2. Germline V gives CDR1 SGHRS, CDR2 YFSETQ. Germline trimming cut 0 bases from V and 5 bases from J; bases unmatched to any gene: 11. The CDR3 length is 18 residues. The CDR3 sequence is CASSLVITLAGGPNEQYF. The CDR3 coding sequence is TGCGCCAGCAGCTTGGTAATCACACTAGCGGGAGGGCCCAACGAGCAGTACTTC.

The chain has TRBV7-2 and TRBJ2-7; TRBD1 matches at 7 bases. Trimming took 5 bases from V and 4 from J; bases not matched to a gene: 8. The CDR3 totals 14 residues. CDR1 and CDR2 from the germline V gene are SGHTA and FQGNSA. CDR3 bases: TGTGCCAGCAGCCCAGACAGGGTTTTGTACGAGCAGTACTTC. It translates to CASSPDRVLYEQYF.

The chain uses TRBV5-1 and TRBJ2-1; 7 bases line up with TRBD1. The ends lost 4 bases at V and 2 bases at J; junction bases unmatched: 3. Germline assignment: CDR1 SGHRS and CDR2 YFSETQ. The CDR3 is made up of 14 amino acids. CDR3 loop: CASSLTGTYNEQFF. The CDR3 DNA sequence: TGCGCCAGCAGCCTGACAGGGACCTACAATGAGCAGTTCTTC. Using reference TRBV5-1 and TRBJ2-1 for the parts outside the CDR3, the full variable domain is KAGVTQTPRYLIKTRGQQVTLSCSPISGHRSVSWYQQTPGQGLQFLFEYFSETQRNKGNFPGRFSGRQFSNSRSEMNVSTLELGDSALYLCASSLTGTYNEQFFGPGTRLTVL.

This chain connects TRBV2 to TRBJ2-1; 10 bases line up with TRBD2. Per the germline V gene, CDR1 is SNHLY and CDR2 is FYNNEI. This CDR3 contains 18 residues. V dropped 6 bases and J dropped 7; count of bases not matched to a gene: 18. The CDR3 nucleotides read TGTGCCAGCAGCGCCAAAGGGGGGCTAGCGGGAGTCAGGAATGAGCAGTTCTTC. It yields the protein CASSAKGGLAGVRNEQFF.

The V gene is TRBV2, the J gene TRBJ1-1; D call uncertain. The CDR3 sequence is 11 residues long. Germline lookup yields CDR1 SNHLY and CDR2 FYNNEI. Trimming left V 2 bases short and J 2 bases short, with 0 bases between. CDR3 region: CASSENTEAFF. The CDR3 DNA is TGTGCCAGCAGTGAAAACACTGAAGCTTTCTTT.

The chain employs TRBV19 and TRBJ1-1; 7 bases agree with TRBD1. CDR3 length: 13 amino acids. Germline loops: CDR1 LNHDA, CDR2 SQIVND (reference sequence). The ends lost 2 bases at V and 7 bases at J; junction bases unmatched: 4. In nucleotides, the CDR3 is TGTGCCAGTAGTATAACAGGGGCCCTTGAAGCTTTCTTT. This encodes CASSITGALEAFF. The complete variable domain, with remaining parts taken from reference TRBV19 and TRBJ1-1, reads DGGITQSPKYLFRKEGQNVTLSCEQNLNHDAMYWYRQDPGQGLRLIYYSQIVNDFQKGDIAEGYSVSREKKESFPLTVTSAQKNPTAFYLCASSITGALEAFFGQGTRLTVV.

V usage is TRBV11-3 and J usage is TRBJ2-2; D not resolved. Germline lookup yields CDR1 SGHNT and CDR2 YENEEA. V was clipped by 5 bases and J by 7 bases, with 8 bases between them. This CDR3 contains 12 residues. The CDR3 DNA is TGTGCCAGCAGCACCCGCGGCGGGGAGCTGTTTTTT. As protein: CASSTRGGELFF.

The V gene is TRBV5-1, the J gene TRBJ2-7; weak D call: TRBD1 (7 bases). This CDR3 has 17 amino acids. Trimming cost V 0 bases and J 6 bases, with 22 bases left between them. In germline, CDR1 is SGHRS, CDR2 YFSETQ. The CDR3 is CASSLGGPRSGGPEQYF. The CDR3 DNA reads TGCGCCAGCAGCTTGGGGGGCCCCCGATCAGGGGGGCCCGAGCAGTACTTC.

The V call is TRBV6-1, the J call TRBJ2-1, with 9 bases aligning to TRBD2. J gave up 6 bases and V 8 bases, and 8 bases lay outside the gene matches. Germline CDR1 and CDR2: MNHNS and SASEGT. The CDR3 sequence is 14 residues long. CDR3 sequence (DNA): TGTGCCAGCTGTCGCGTAGCGGGAGCCAATGAGCAGTTCTTC. This gives the protein CASCRVAGANEQFF.

The count of this clone is one. CDR3 protein: CASSLGAGAFSGANVLTF. CDR3 in DNA: TGTGCCAGCAGCTTAGGGGCAGGAGCATTCTCTGGGGCCAACGTCCTGACTTTC. This chain connects TRBV7-9 to TRBJ2-6; D unresolved. Germline CDR1 and CDR2: SEHNR and FQNEAQ (reference sequence). The CDR3 runs to 18 residues. Trimming pared 1 base from V and 0 bases from J, leaving 13 bases between. Looking up the rest from reference TRBV7-9 and TRBJ2-6 gives the full variable domain: DTGVSQNPRHKITKRGQNVTFRCDPISEHNRLYWYRQTLGQGPEFLTYFQNEAQLEKSRLLSDRFSAERPKGSFSTLEIQRTEQGDSAMYLCASSLGAGAFSGANVLTFGAGSRLTVL.

This clone was observed a single time. The chain is built from TRBV4-2 and TRBJ1-5; tentative D call: TRBD1 (5 bases). Germline V gives CDR1 LGHNA, CDR2 YNFKEQ. V was clipped by 0 bases and J by 7 bases, with 16 bases between them. The CDR3 loop spans 16 amino acids. For the CDR3, the DNA is TGTGCCAGCAGCCAAGATCCGGGGGTGGGGGAACAGCCCCAGCATTTT. It encodes CASSQDPGVGEQPQHF.

The rearrangement links TRBV4-1 to TRBJ2-1; the match to TRBD2 covers 11 bases. The CDR3 is 15 residues long. V was pared by 4 bases and J by 9 bases, with 8 bases of the junction left unmatched. Germline loops: CDR1 MGHRA, CDR2 YSYEKL. The CDR3 loop reads CASSLLAGGPGEQFF. CDR3 nucleotides: TGCGCCAGCAGCCTGTTAGCGGGAGGGCCTGGTGAGCAGTTCTTC.

This chain connects TRBV25-1 to TRBJ2-1; the D gene is possibly TRBD1 (6 bases). The germline gives CDR1 MGHDK, CDR2 SYGVNS. The CDR3 length is 16 residues. V was trimmed by 1 base and J by 1 base, leaving 11 bases between them. CDR3 amino acids: CASSELGQGSYNEQFF. DNA for the CDR3: TGTGCCAGCAGTGAATTGGGGCAGGGGTCCTACAATGAGCAGTTCTTC.

The chain carries TRBV27 and TRBJ1-3; 8 bases line up with TRBD1. J lost 4 bases, V lost 1 base, and 6 bases had no gene match. Germline CDR1 MNHEY, CDR2 SMNVEV (reference sequence). This CDR3 has 16 amino acids. The CDR3 sequence: CASSLWAGGAGNTIYF. The CDR3 DNA reads as TGTGCCAGCAGTTTATGGGCAGGGGGCGCGGGAAACACCATATATTTT.

The V gene is TRBV7-3, the J gene TRBJ1-3, with D possibly matching TRBD1 (5 bases). This CDR3 contains 15 residues. Deletions cut 2 bases from V and 4 bases from J, with 12 bases between. The germline V gene has CDR1 SGHTA and CDR2 FQGTGA. This CDR3 reads CASSLGGGLGNTIYF. The CDR3 DNA follows: TGTGCCAGCAGCTTAGGGGGAGGGTTAGGAAACACCATATATTTT.